Listed here are 29 T cell receptor beta chains from one sample, sequenced in a study of shared clonotypes between healthy human individuals. The method was immunoSEQ multiplex PCR; TCRdb's version includes in-frame clones alone and lacks a portion of them. The sample lists some 2,100,000 clones, roughly 95% occurring once. The sequencing sample was made of naive CD4+ T cells sorted from blood. As for subset: CD45RA+ positively selected. The receptors shown here come from a man between 18 and 35 years old in good health.

The V and J genes are TRBV11-3 and TRBJ2-1; D could derive from TRBD1 or TRBD2 (5 bases each). Trimming stripped 4 bases from V and 3 bases from J, with 28 bases between. The CDR3 runs to 20 residues. Germline CDR1 reads SGHNT; CDR2 reads YENEEA. The DNA of the CDR3 is TGTGCCAGCAGCTCGGAATGGGGGAATTGGCTAGTTTGTCTCTACAATGAGCAGTTCTTC. Translated: CASSSEWGNWLVCLYNEQFF.

The V call is TRBV11-2, the J call TRBJ1-1; D remains ambiguous. The germline gives CDR1 SGHAT, CDR2 FQNNGV. The germline V and J ends were trimmed by 3 bases and 0 bases, with 11 bases remaining between them. This CDR3 spans 15 amino acids. CDR3 loop: CASSFTEAMNTEAFF. The CDR3 DNA reads TGTGCCAGCAGCTTTACAGAAGCCATGAACACTGAAGCTTTCTTT.

The chain carries TRBV6-1 and TRBJ2-5; 9 bases are a match to TRBD1. The CDR3 is made up of 13 amino acids. J lost 5 bases, V lost 5 bases, and 3 bases had no gene match. Germline V CDR1 and CDR2: MNHNS, SASEGT. DNA for the CDR3: TGTGCCAGCAGTATAGACAGGGGGGAGACCCAGTACTTC. Translation gives CASSIDRGETQYF.

V gene TRBV7-8 combines with J gene TRBJ1-6; TRBD1 aligns across 8 bases. The CDR3 is 15 residues long. CDR1 is SGHVS, CDR2 FQNEAQ, per germline. Losses at the gene ends were 3 bases for V and 7 bases for J; bases not matched to a gene: 5. The CDR3 sequence is CASSLDRVENSPLHF. The CDR3 DNA reads TGTGCCAGCAGCTTGGACAGGGTGGAGAATTCACCCCTCCACTTT.

This clone was counted a single time. The chain is built from TRBV11-2 and TRBJ2-1, with 9 nucleotides matching TRBD1. J was trimmed by 8 bases and V by 0 bases; bases with no gene match: 5. The CDR3 contains 15 residues. In germline, CDR1 is SGHAT, CDR2 FQNNGV. The CDR3 loop reads CASSLDGQGSDEQFF. For the CDR3, the DNA is TGTGCCAGCAGCTTAGATGGACAGGGGAGCGATGAGCAGTTCTTC.

V usage is TRBV4-1 and J usage is TRBJ1-3; D not certain. CDR1 and CDR2 from the germline V gene are MGHRA and YSYEKL. The CDR3 consists of 16 residues. V gave up 4 bases and J gave up 0 bases, with 13 bases separating them. The CDR3 loop reads CASSPGPLGSGNTIYF. The CDR3 coding sequence is TGCGCCAGCAGCCCGGGCCCACTGGGCTCTGGAAACACCATATATTTT.

Comments on this clone: One end of the junction fails to match germline, which may point to a read error. The chain links TRBV6-1 to TRBJ2-2; the D is unclear. The CDR3 has 13 residues. CDR1 is MNHNS, CDR2 SASEGT, per germline. The CDR3 DNA follows: TGTGCCAGCAGGGAAGATGCCTCCTGGGAGCTGTTTTTT. Its protein product is CASREDASWELFF.

As regards this clone: At one of its ends the junction is not consistent with the germline gene, which may arise from a read error. The chain couples TRBV7-9 to TRBJ1-4; D remains unclear. The CDR3 totals 12 residues. The V gene's germline CDR1 is SEHNR and CDR2 FQNEAQ (reference sequence). In DNA form, the CDR3 reads TGTGCCAGCAGCTTCCCTAAAGAAAAACTGTTTTTT. As protein: CASSFPKEKLFF.

The V call is TRBV25-1, the J call TRBJ2-2; D gene ambiguous. CDR1 and CDR2 (germline): MGHDK, SYGVNS. The CDR3 runs to 14 residues. Trimming shortened V by 1 base and J by 7 bases, and 10 bases separated the two germline ends. In DNA form, the CDR3 reads TGTGCCAGCAGTGAATCGGAAGTGATCGGGGAGCTGTTTTTT. Protein: CASSESEVIGELFF.

This chain's CDR3 is CASRYGQGNYEQYF. In DNA, the CDR3 is TGTGCCAGCAGATACGGACAGGGGAACTACGAGCAGTACTTC. The rearrangement uses TRBV6-1 and TRBJ2-7; 9 nucleotides line up with TRBD1. V trimming: 6 bases; J trimming: 3 bases; junction bases outside the gene matches: 6. This CDR3 is built from 14 residues. The germline CDR1 and CDR2 sequences are MNHNS and SASEGT.

The V gene is TRBV5-4, the J gene TRBJ1-1; 8 bases match TRBD1. The length of the CDR3 is 14 residues. The trim removed 4 bases at V and 5 bases at J, leaving 7 bases unmatched. CDR1 and CDR2 from the germline V gene are SGHNT and YYREEE (reference sequence). The CDR3 here is CASSQSRDRTEAFF. For the CDR3, the DNA is TGTGCCAGCAGCCAAAGCCGGGACAGGACTGAAGCTTTCTTT.

A word on this clone: Other DNA sequences in the sample encode the same CDR3. The chain couples TRBV6-5 to TRBJ1-1, with 7 bases identical to TRBD1. V trimming: 4 bases; J trimming: 0 bases; junction bases outside the gene matches: 2. CDR1 is MNHEY and CDR2 is SVGAGI in the germline V gene. The CDR3 is 14 amino acids. The CDR3 DNA reads TGTGCCAGCAGTTCAGGACAGGTGAACACTGAAGCTTTCTTT. The encoded protein is CASSSGQVNTEAFF.

A single count supports this clone. The chain links TRBV7-2 to TRBJ2-3; 11 bases line up with TRBD1. Per germline, CDR1 SGHTA and CDR2 FQGNSA. The J segment lost 4 bases and the V segment lost 5 bases, leaving 8 bases of the junction unmatched. CDR3 length equals 16 residues. The CDR3 spells CASSTYLGQGADTQYF. CDR3 coding DNA: TGTGCCAGCAGCACCTATCTGGGACAGGGGGCAGATACGCAGTATTTT.

This chain links TRBV29-1 with TRBJ2-3, with D maybe TRBD2 (5 bases). Trimming removed 6 bases at V and 9 bases at J, with 13 bases between. CDR1 and CDR2 from the germline V gene are SQVTM and ANQGSEA. CDR3 length: 11 amino acids. CDR3 coding DNA: TGCAGCGTCGAGACTAAGGGAACGCAGTATTTT. Translated, it gives CSVETKGTQYF.

The V call is TRBV30, the J call TRBJ2-3; TRBD1 aligns across 8 bases. V lost 2 bases to trimming and J lost 4 bases; unmatched junction nucleotides: 8. Germline assignment: CDR1 GTSNPN and CDR2 SVGIG (reference sequence). This CDR3 contains 15 residues. CDR3 protein: CAWSTTGETADTQYF. The CDR3 DNA reads as TGTGCCTGGAGTACGACAGGGGAAACGGCAGATACGCAGTATTTT.

The table lists this clone with a few counts. Other DNA sequences of this sample code for an identical CDR3. The rearrangement uses TRBV30 and TRBJ1-1, with a weak D call TRBD1 (5 bases). Per germline, CDR1 GTSNPN and CDR2 SVGIG (reference sequence). The CDR3 consists of 13 residues. V was trimmed by 2 bases and J by 4 bases, leaving 11 bases between them. The CDR3 nucleotides are TGTGCCTGGAGTCGGCAGGGTGGCACTGAAGCTTTCTTT. Translated: CAWSRQGGTEAFF.

J is TRBJ2-3 and V is TRBV7-9; no reliable D call. Trimming pared 5 bases from V and 0 bases from J, leaving 15 bases between. The CDR3 runs to 16 residues. Germline V gene data show CDR1 as SEHNR and CDR2 as FQNEAQ (reference sequence). The CDR3 DNA is TGTGCCAGCAGCCCCCCACCTCTACCGAGCACAGATACGCAGTATTTT. It yields the protein CASSPPPLPSTDTQYF.

V usage is TRBV9 and J usage is TRBJ2-1; 14 bases agree with TRBD2. After removal of 4 bases from V and 8 bases from J, the junction contained 5 bases not matched to a gene. This CDR3 has 15 residues. Germline loops: CDR1 SGDLS, CDR2 YYNGEE. The CDR3 bases are TGTGCCAGCAGCCCCCGACTAGCGGGAGGGGATGAGCAGTTCTTC. Its translation is CASSPRLAGGDEQFF.

The chain employs TRBV28 and TRBJ1-5; TRBD1 agrees at 7 bases. Germline trimming cut 6 bases from V and 5 bases from J; bases unmatched to any gene: 7. CDR3 size: 14 residues. CDR1 is MDHEN and CDR2 is SYDVKM in the germline V gene. The CDR3 protein is CASRPGQIYQPQHF. The CDR3 nucleotides read TGTGCCAGCAGGCCGGGACAGATATATCAGCCCCAGCATTTT.

This clone showed up just once. V usage is TRBV7-9 and J usage is TRBJ2-7; maybe TRBD2 (6 bases). Between the trimmed V and J ends, which lost 2 bases and 4 bases, there was a span of 9 bases. The CDR3 extends over 13 amino acids. Germline lookup yields CDR1 SEHNR and CDR2 FQNEAQ (reference sequence). For the CDR3, the DNA is TGTGCCAGCAGCTTAATAGCGGAATACGAGCAGTACTTC. Translating gives CASSLIAEYEQYF.

This sequence joins TRBV5-5 and TRBJ1-5; tentative D call: TRBD1 (6 bases). Trimming shortened V by 0 bases and J by 11 bases, and 15 bases separated the two germline ends. Germline lookup yields CDR1 SGHKS and CDR2 YYEKEE (reference sequence). The CDR3 spans 14 residues. The CDR3 DNA reads as TGTGCCAGCAGCTTGGCGGCAGGGGAGGTGACCCAGCATTTT. Protein product: CASSLAAGEVTQHF.

The chain employs TRBV6-5 and TRBJ2-1; D call uncertain. The V gene's germline CDR1 is MNHEY and CDR2 SVGAGI. Trimming took 4 bases from V and 9 from J, leaving 16 bases between them. The CDR3 spans 14 residues. CDR3 residues: CASSLGSNTGEQFF. CDR3 DNA sequence: TGTGCCAGCAGTTTGGGTAGTAATACCGGTGAGCAGTTCTTC.

V and J are TRBV15 and TRBJ1-5, with 8 positions matching TRBD1. This CDR3 has 19 amino acids. Germline V gives CDR1 LNHNV, CDR2 YYDKDF (reference sequence). The V and J ends lost 0 bases and 6 bases, in that order; junction bases with no gene match: 16. CDR3 in DNA: TGTGCCACCAGCAGAGATAGGGGTGATTGGACAGGGACGACTCAGCCCCAGCATTTT. Its translation is CATSRDRGDWTGTTQPQHF.

On this clone: Other nucleotide sequences from this sample produce the same CDR3. This sequence joins TRBV6-5 and TRBJ1-1, with D possibly matching TRBD1 (5 bases). Germline V gene lookup returns CDR1 MNHEY and CDR2 SVGAGI. Trimming left V 2 bases short and J 2 bases short, with 6 bases between. The CDR3 sequence is 13 residues long. CDR3 protein: CASSYGTNTEAFF. The CDR3 coding sequence is TGTGCCAGCAGTTACGGGACCAACACTGAAGCTTTCTTT.

The chain links TRBV10-1 to TRBJ2-1; 9 bases match TRBD2. CDR3 length equals 16 residues. Losses at the gene ends were 0 bases for V and 5 bases for J; bases not matched to a gene: 5. Germline V lookup: CDR1 WNHNN, CDR2 SYGVQD (reference sequence). CDR3 bases: TGCGCCAGCAGTGAGTCAGGGCTAGCGGGGAACAATGAGCAGTTCTTC. Translated: CASSESGLAGNNEQFF.

The chain recombines TRBV29-1 with TRBJ2-7; TRBD2 aligns across 8 bases. V was clipped by 4 bases and J by 0 bases; unmatched bases: 5. This CDR3 is 14 amino acids long. CDR1 is SQVTM and CDR2 is ANQGSEA in the germline V gene. The CDR3 reads CSVVPAGGSYEQYF. CDR3 nucleotide sequence: TGCAGCGTTGTCCCGGCGGGGGGCTCCTACGAGCAGTACTTC.

J is TRBJ1-3 and V is TRBV14; 8 bases agree with TRBD1. The CDR3 spans 16 residues. With 5 bases clipped from V and 2 bases from J, the junction kept 8 bases outside the gene matches. Germline-derived CDR1 and CDR2 are SGHDN and FVKESK. The CDR3 region has the DNA TGTGCCAGCAGCTTCAACAGGGGGATCGCTGGAAACACCATATATTTT. Translating it yields CASSFNRGIAGNTIYF.

The chain links TRBV2 to TRBJ2-2; D remains unclear. CDR1 SNHLY and CDR2 FYNNEI come from the germline V gene. The CDR3 consists of 13 residues. Trimming removed 7 bases from V and 7 bases from J, with 13 bases in between. CDR3 sequence (DNA): TGTGCCAGCACCCCTGGCCTCCGCGGGGAGCTGTTTTTT. This encodes CASTPGLRGELFF.

J is TRBJ2-1 and V is TRBV11-2, with 8 bases that match TRBD1. The CDR3 totals 16 residues. Germline V gene lookup returns CDR1 SGHAT and CDR2 FQNNGV. V shed 1 base and J 2 bases; nucleotides not matched to a gene: 4. DNA of the CDR3: TGTGCCAGCAGCTTAGGGGGGACAGGAGCCTACAATGAGCAGTTCTTC. Encoded protein: CASSLGGTGAYNEQFF.